This TCR beta chain was identified during a study of cytomegalovirus exposure and HLA in healthy donors. Notes on the study in general: The authors assumed roughly uniform sequencing depth across donors for presence/absence analyses. TCR beta V segments were, for the most part, productive about 87% or about 30% of the time in an earlier analysis.

This CDR3 comprises 15 residues. Germline V lookup: CDR1 MRHNA, CDR2 SNTAGT. Trimming stripped 2 bases from V and 2 bases from J, with 11 bases between. Use of 60 Vbeta and 13 Jbeta primers characterized the PCR. Assay: immunoSEQ multiplex PCR; the TCRdb copy retains only in-frame clones and omits some. The sample holds 75,000 to 100,000 clones; around 79% are singletons and the top ten take more than 2.5%. As to this clone: What it binds is unknown.

The sequence came from a female donor in good health and CMV-seropositive. V usage is TRBV6-4 and J usage is TRBJ2-3; D possibly corresponds to TRBD2 (5 bases). The sequencing sample was made of PBMCs. The CDR3 nucleotides read TGTGCCAGCAGTGACAGCGGCAGAACCACAGATACGCAGTATTTT. Its protein product is CASSDSGRTTDTQYF.